Listed below are T cell receptor beta chains from one sample, sequenced in a study of T cell clones after liver transplantation. Sequencing used immunoSEQ multiplex PCR; TCRdb keeps in-frame clones, though not all of them. The table has about 45,000 clones, 86% seen once. The sample here was CD4+ T cells from blood, taken 24 months after liver transplant. The receptors were gathered from a human patient who received a liver transplant. Some T cells may arise from the graft donor. Each CDR3 is given with its conserved first and last residue. The D gene is left open where the match is weak. Some rows mark clone size as missing; the rest say once, few, many or name a class of expanded clone.

J gene | D gene | V gene | clone size | CDR3 DNA | CDR3 protein
TRBJ2-7 | TRBD2 | TRBV7-8 | - | TGTGCCAGCAGCTTAGCCGCGGGAGAGCGGTACGAGCAGTACTTC | CASSLAAGERYEQYF
TRBJ1-3 | - | TRBV2 | - | TGTGCCAGCAGCCCGGACCGAACCTCTGGAAACACCATATATTTT | CASSPDRTSGNTIYF
TRBJ1-5 | - | TRBV2 | once | TGTGCCAGCAGTGCCGTGAATCAGCCCCAGCATTTT | CASSAVNQPQHF
TRBJ1-1 | - | TRBV29-1 | - | TGCAGCGTATATAGTATCAGGATGAACACTGAAGCTTTCTTT | CSVYSIRMNTEAFF
TRBJ2-5 | TRBD1 | TRBV7-2 | - | TGTGCCAGCAGCTCCACAGGGGAGAAAGAGACCCAGTACTTC | CASSSTGEKETQYF
TRBJ2-5 | TRBD2 | TRBV6-1 | - | TGTGCGAGTAGCGGGGGGTCACAAGAGACCCAGTACTTC | CASSGGSQETQYF
TRBJ2-3 | - | TRBV2 | - | TGTGCCAGCAGTGAAGCGCGAAGGAAGACTACCAAGAGCACAGATACGCAGTATTTT | CASSEARRKTTKSTDTQYF
TRBJ1-2 | - | TRBV7-8 | - | TGTGCCAGCAGCTTAATAAGGGGGAGCTATGGCTACACCTTC | CASSLIRGSYGYTF
TRBJ2-2 | - | TRBV5-1 | once | TGCGCCAGCAGCGTCGTCGTAGCCGGGGAGCTGTTTTTT | CASSVVVAGELFF
TRBJ1-5 | - | TRBV23-1 | - | TGCGCCAGCAGTCACCCTCGGACCCTGGCAGGGAGCAATCAGCCCCAGCATTTT | CASSHPRTLAGSNQPQHF
TRBJ2-7 | - | TRBV23-1 | - | TGCGCCAGCAGTCATGGAGAACCTTGGATGACCTACGAGCAGTACTTC | CASSHGEPWMTYEQYF
TRBJ2-3 | - | TRBV15 | once | TGTGCCACCAGCAATAGGAGGACAGATACGCAGTATTTT | CATSNRRTDTQYF
TRBJ2-1 | - | TRBV7-3 | - | TGTGCCAGCAGCTTAAACGGAGGGGCCTACAATGAGCAGTTCTTC | CASSLNGGAYNEQFF
TRBJ1-6 | - | TRBV19 | - | TGTGCCACCGGGGGGCAGGATTCACCCCTCCACTTT | CATGGQDSPLHF
TRBJ2-2 | TRBD2 | TRBV9 | - | TGTGCCAGCAGCGTTACTAGCGGGAGCTTTGGCGGGGAGCTGTTTTTT | CASSVTSGSFGGELFF
TRBJ2-5 | - | TRBV28 | - | TGTGCCACATGTCTAGGGGGCGGGAGAGAGACCCAGTACTTC | CATCLGGGRETQYF
TRBJ2-1 | - | TRBV6-6 | - | TGTGCCAGCAGTTACTCCGGGAGAGATGAGCAGTTCTTC | CASSYSGRDEQFF
TRBJ2-3 | - | TRBV21-1 | once | TGTGCCAGCAGCACCCACCGGGGGAGGACAGATACGCAGTATTTT | CASSTHRGRTDTQYF
TRBJ1-5 | - | TRBV19 | - | TGTGCCAGTAGCGTGGGCAGGGGTTCGTATCAGCCCCAGCATTTT | CASSVGRGSYQPQHF
TRBJ2-7 | - | TRBV7-9 | - | TGTGCCAGCAGCCAACGCGACGGATACGAGCAGTACTTC | CASSQRDGYEQYF
TRBJ2-7 | - | TRBV19 | - | TGTGCCAGTAAGGAGGCTGGCTCCGCGAGCTCCTACGAGCAGTACTTC | CASKEAGSASSYEQYF
TRBJ1-2 | TRBD1 | TRBV28 | - | TGTGCCAGCAGTTTAGGCAGGGGACAGTTGGGCTACACCTTC | CASSLGRGQLGYTF
TRBJ1-6 | TRBD1 | TRBV5-1 | few | TGCGCCAGCATGTCCGGGACAGGGAATTCACCCCTCCACTTT | CASMSGTGNSPLHF
TRBJ1-1 | - | TRBV28 | - | TGTGCCAGCAGCCCCCCCGGACAAAGGGAAACTTTCTTT | CASSPPGQRETFF
TRBJ2-7 | TRBD2 | TRBV28 | - | TGTGCCAGTAGTCTACTAGCGGGAAACGCCGAGCAGTACTTC | CASSLLAGNAEQYF
TRBJ1-4 | - | TRBV6-6 | once | TGTGCCAGCACCCGGAAGGTCAACGAAAAACTGTTTTTT | CASTRKVNEKLFF
TRBJ2-5 | TRBD2 | TRBV5-8 | - | TGTGCCAGCAGTTCCGGACTAGCGGGGGGGACCCAAGAGACCCAGTACTTC | CASSSGLAGGTQETQYF
TRBJ2-1 | - | TRBV11-3 | few | TGTGCCAGCAGCTTATGGGAGTACAATGAGCAGTTCTTC | CASSLWEYNEQFF
TRBJ2-2 | TRBD1 | TRBV19 | - | TGTGCCAGTAGTATAAGAAGACAGGGGATCGGGGAGCTGTTTTTT | CASSIRRQGIGELFF
TRBJ2-2 | - | TRBV30 | - | TGTGCCTGGAGGGCAGGGGCAAGCACCGGGGAGCTGTTTTTT | CAWRAGASTGELFF
TRBJ1-4 | TRBD1 | TRBV19 | - | TGTGCCAGCCGTCGGGACAGGGCTCCCAGGGTGTTTTTT | CASRRDRAPRVFF
TRBJ1-6 | - | TRBV7-3 | - | TGTGCCAGCAGCTCAACCCCCTATAATTCACCCCTCCACTTT | CASSSTPYNSPLHF
TRBJ2-2 | TRBD1 | TRBV27 | once | TGTGCCAGCCTTCCTCATCGGGACAGATTTTCCACCGGGGAGCTGTTTTTT | CASLPHRDRFSTGELFF
TRBJ2-1 | TRBD2 | TRBV7-2 | - | TGTGCCAGCAGCCCGGTTCGGGGGGGAATCCGCAATGAGCAGTTCTTC | CASSPVRGGIRNEQFF
TRBJ1-2 | - | TRBV6-5 | - | TGTGCCAGCGGTCCCACTGGGGGCAGGGGTGGCTACACCTTC | CASGPTGGRGGYTF
TRBJ1-3 | TRBD1 | TRBV5-1 | - | TGCGCCAGCAGCTTAGCTTCCCTGACAGGGGCCTCTGGAAACACCATATATTTT | CASSLASLTGASGNTIYF
TRBJ2-3 | - | TRBV5-4 | - | TGTGCCAGCAGCCCTGAGCCTCTCGATACGCAGTATTTT | CASSPEPLDTQYF
TRBJ1-5 | - | TRBV28 | - | TGTGCCAGCAGGAGAGAGGCGAATCAGCCCCAGCATTTT | CASRREANQPQHF
TRBJ2-1 | TRBD1 | TRBV19 | - | TGTGCCAGTAGTATCCAGACAGGGGGCAATGAGCAGTTCTTC | CASSIQTGGNEQFF
TRBJ2-3 | - | TRBV6-1 | few | TGTGCCAGCAGTGAACGGGATAGGTTCACAGATACGCAGTATTTT | CASSERDRFTDTQYF
TRBJ1-6 | - | TRBV30 | - | TGTGCCTGGAGGCCAGGGACCTATAATTCACCCCTCCACTTT | CAWRPGTYNSPLHF
TRBJ2-1 | TRBD1 | TRBV11-2 | few | TGTGCCAGCAGCTTAGGGGGTCGACAGGGATACACCTACAATGAGCAGTTCTTC | CASSLGGRQGYTYNEQFF
TRBJ2-7 | - | TRBV5-1 | - | TGCGCCAGCCAGCTTGGTTCCGCCACCTTGGAGGAGCAGTACTTC | CASQLGSATLEEQYF
TRBJ2-1 | TRBD2 | TRBV29-1 | - | TGCAGCGGGGGGCTAGCGGGAGGTTCCTACAATGAGCAGTTCTTC | CSGGLAGGSYNEQFF
TRBJ1-2 | - | TRBV6-5 | once | TGTGCCAGCAGTGAAGGACTTCAGACAAATGGCTACACCTTC | CASSEGLQTNGYTF
TRBJ1-2 | - | TRBV2 | - | TGTGCCAGCAGTCCTCTGAGTTTGCGGTTGATGAAGAATGGCTACACCTTC | CASSPLSLRLMKNGYTF
TRBJ2-7 | - | TRBV5-1 | - | TGCGCCAGCAGCTTGTGGGCAGGGGGAGGATACGAGCAGTACTTC | CASSLWAGGGYEQYF
TRBJ1-2 | - | TRBV5-1 | - | TGCGCCAGCAGCCCCGCCGGCCTAGACGGGGAAGGCTACACCTTC | CASSPAGLDGEGYTF
TRBJ1-1 | - | TRBV29-1 | - | TGCAGCGTTGGAGGAGACAGACCTTTCCCATTT | CSVGGDRPFPF
TRBJ2-2 | - | TRBV4-2 | - | TGTGCCAGCAGCCCTCGGAGTAGCGTAGGCACCGGGGAGCTGTTTTTT | CASSPRSSVGTGELFF
TRBJ2-1 | TRBD1 | TRBV19 | - | TGTGCCAGTAGTGCCAACAGGGGGTTGGGTAATGAGCAGTTCTTC | CASSANRGLGNEQFF
TRBJ1-1 | - | TRBV18 | - | TGTGCCAGCTCACAATCCTCCGTACCGAACACTGAAGCTTTCTTT | CASSQSSVPNTEAFF
TRBJ1-2 | - | TRBV29-1 | - | TGCAGCGTTGGTGCACGGGGGGCCCCTAACTATGGCTACACCTTC | CSVGARGAPNYGYTF
TRBJ2-7 | - | TRBV7-9 | - | TGTGCCAGCAGCCCCGCATGGGAGCAGTACTTC | CASSPAWEQYF
TRBJ2-7 | - | TRBV5-6 | - | TGTGCCAGCAGAGTGACAGGTCGATCCTACGAGCAGTACTTC | CASRVTGRSYEQYF
TRBJ1-4 | - | TRBV14 | few | TGTGCCAGCAGCCTAGGGTGGTCTGTCGCTTTGGTCGAAAAACTGTTTTTT | CASSLGWSVALVEKLFF
TRBJ2-5 | TRBD2 | TRBV5-6 | - | TGTGCCAGCAGCTTTCTAGCGGGAGTCCAAGAGACCCAGTACTTC | CASSFLAGVQETQYF